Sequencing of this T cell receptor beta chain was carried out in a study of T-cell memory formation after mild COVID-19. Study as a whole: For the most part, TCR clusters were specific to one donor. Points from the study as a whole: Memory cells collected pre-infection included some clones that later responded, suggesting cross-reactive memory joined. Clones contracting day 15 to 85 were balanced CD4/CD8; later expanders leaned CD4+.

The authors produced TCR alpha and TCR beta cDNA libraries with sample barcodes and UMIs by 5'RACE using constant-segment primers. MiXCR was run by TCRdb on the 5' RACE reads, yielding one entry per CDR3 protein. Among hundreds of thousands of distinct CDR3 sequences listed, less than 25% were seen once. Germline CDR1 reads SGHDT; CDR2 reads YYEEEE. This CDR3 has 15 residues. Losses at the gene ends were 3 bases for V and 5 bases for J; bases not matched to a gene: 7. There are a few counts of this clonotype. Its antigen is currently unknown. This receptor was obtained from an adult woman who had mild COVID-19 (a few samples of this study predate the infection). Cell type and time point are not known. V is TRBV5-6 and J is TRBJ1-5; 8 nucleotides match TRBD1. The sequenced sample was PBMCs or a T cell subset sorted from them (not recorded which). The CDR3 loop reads CASSSAGTGDQPQHF. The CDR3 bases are TGTGCCAGCAGCTCGGCCGGGACAGGCGATCAGCCCCAGCATTTT.